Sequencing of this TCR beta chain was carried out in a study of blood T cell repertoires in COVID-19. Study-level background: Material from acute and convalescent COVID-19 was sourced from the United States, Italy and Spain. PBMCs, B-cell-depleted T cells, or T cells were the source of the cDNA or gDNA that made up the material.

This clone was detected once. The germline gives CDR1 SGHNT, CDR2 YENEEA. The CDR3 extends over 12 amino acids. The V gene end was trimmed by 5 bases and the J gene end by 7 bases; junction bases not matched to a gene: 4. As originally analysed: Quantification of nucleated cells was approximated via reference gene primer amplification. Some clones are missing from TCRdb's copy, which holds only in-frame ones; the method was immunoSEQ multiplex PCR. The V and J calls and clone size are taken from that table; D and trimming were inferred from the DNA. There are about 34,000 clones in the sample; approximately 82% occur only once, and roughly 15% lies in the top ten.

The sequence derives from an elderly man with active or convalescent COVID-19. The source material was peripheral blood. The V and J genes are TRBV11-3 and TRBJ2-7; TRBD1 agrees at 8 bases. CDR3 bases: TGTGCCAGCAGCCGAGGACAGGGTGAGCAGTACTTC. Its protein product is CASSRGQGEQYF.